These 31 T cell receptor beta chains came from one sample sequenced in a study of cytomegalovirus exposure and HLA in healthy donors. Profiled with immunoSEQ multiplex PCR; TCRdb holds only in-frame clones, not every one. The sample consists of 150,000 to 250,000 clones, 84% of them appearing once. The source material was PBMCs. All receptors come from a woman in her twenties or thirties in good health and CMV-seropositive.

J is TRBJ2-5 and V is TRBV6-1; D remains ambiguous. Germline CDR1 MNHNS, CDR2 SASEGT. This CDR3 has 14 residues. Trimming shortened V by 3 bases and J by 3 bases, and 11 bases separated the two germline ends. The DNA of the CDR3 is TGTGCCAGCAGTGACCGGTCGGTAAAAGAGACCCAGTACTTC. It encodes CASSDRSVKETQYF.

This chain uses TRBV7-9 with TRBJ1-2; tentative D call: TRBD1 (5 bases). This CDR3 is 14 amino acids long. The ends were cut back, 3 bases at V and 4 bases at J, with 12 bases in the middle. Per germline, CDR1 SEHNR and CDR2 FQNEAQ (reference sequence). CDR3 nucleotide sequence: TGTGCCAGCAGCTTGGGAGGACACCTCTATGGCTACACCTTC. This translates into CASSLGGHLYGYTF.

The V call is TRBV18, the J call TRBJ1-2, with 9 bases identical to TRBD1. The germline CDR1 and CDR2 sequences are KGHSH and LQKENI. The CDR3 runs 15 residues. V lost 4 bases, J lost 3 bases, and 6 bases stayed unmatched. This chain's CDR3 is CASSQQTGGDYGYTF. For the CDR3, the DNA is TGTGCCAGCTCACAACAGACAGGGGGAGACTATGGCTACACCTTC.

The chain uses TRBV2 and TRBJ2-7; 12 nucleotides line up with TRBD2. Germline CDR1 and CDR2: SNHLY and FYNNEI. The CDR3 sequence is 17 residues long. Germline trimming cut 3 bases from V and 1 base from J; bases unmatched to any gene: 7. CDR3 amino acids: CASSEPGLAGKSYEQYF. The CDR3 nucleotides are TGTGCCAGCAGTGAGCCGGGACTAGCGGGTAAATCCTACGAGCAGTACTTC.

This chain joins TRBV7-2 and TRBJ1-5; tentative D call: TRBD1 (6 bases). V was clipped by 1 base and J by 5 bases, with 12 bases between them. Germline CDR1 and CDR2: SGHTA and FQGNSA. The CDR3 is 15 residues long. The CDR3 spells CASSLEGTTDQPQHF. CDR3 bases: TGTGCCAGCAGCTTAGAGGGGACAACTGATCAGCCCCAGCATTTT.

The chain links TRBV29-1 to TRBJ1-1; D is ambiguous. V was shortened by 6 bases and J by 5 bases, with 13 bases between the two germline ends. This CDR3 contains 12 residues. The germline gives CDR1 SQVTM, CDR2 ANQGSEA. CDR3 loop: CSVRDRWTEAFF. CDR3 in DNA: TGCAGCGTCCGAGATCGATGGACTGAAGCTTTCTTT.

The rearrangement joins TRBV19 to TRBJ1-4; the D gene is possibly TRBD1 (6 bases). The length of the CDR3 is 14 residues. The germline CDR1 and CDR2 sequences are LNHDA and SQIVND (reference sequence). Between the trimmed V and J ends, which lost 7 bases and 1 base, there was a span of 10 bases. In DNA form, the CDR3 reads TGTGCCAGTACAGGACAGCGAACTAATGAAAAACTGTTTTTT. Translation gives CASTGQRTNEKLFF.

Worth noting for this clone: The same CDR3 can be traced to other DNA sequences in this sample. The chain carries TRBV12-5 and TRBJ2-1, with 9 bases aligning to TRBD1. The CDR3 is made up of 14 amino acids. Germline loops: CDR1 LGHNT, CDR2 FRNRAP. The J segment lost 5 bases and the V segment lost 3 bases, leaving 2 bases of the junction unmatched. The CDR3 DNA reads TGTGCTAGTGGTTTTAGGGACAGGGACAATGAGCAGTTCTTC. Protein product: CASGFRDRDNEQFF. Combining the CDR3 with reference TRBV12-5 and TRBJ2-1 gives the whole variable domain DARVTQTPRHKVTEMGQEVTMRCQPILGHNTVFWYRQTMMQGLELLAYFRNRAPLDDSGMPKDRFSAEMPDATLATLKIQPSEPRDSAVYFCASGFRDRDNEQFFGPGTRLTVL.

The V and J genes are TRBV6-1 and TRBJ2-7, with TRBD1 identical over 7 bases. Trimming cost V 9 bases and J 5 bases; bases outside gene matches: 13. Per germline, CDR1 MNHNS and CDR2 SASEGT. The CDR3 runs to 14 residues. The chain's CDR3 is CASRPGQSRHEQYF. The CDR3 DNA reads TGTGCCAGTAGGCCGGGACAGTCACGCCACGAGCAGTACTTC.

This sequence joins TRBV2 and TRBJ1-1, with 9 positions matching TRBD1. Trimming removed 10 bases from V and 0 bases from J; junction bases left unmatched: 6. Germline lookup yields CDR1 SNHLY and CDR2 FYNNEI. The CDR3 spans 14 residues. CDR3 region: CATPGQGLNTEAFF. The CDR3 DNA reads TGTGCCACTCCGGGACAGGGCCTGAACACTGAAGCTTTCTTT. The full variable domain, in which reference TRBV2 and TRBJ1-1 provide the parts outside the CDR3, is EPEVTQTPSHQVTQMGQEVILRCVPISNHLYFYWYRQILGQKVEFLVSFYNNEISEKSEIFDDQFSVERPDGSNFTLKIRSTKLEDSAMYFCATPGQGLNTEAFFGQGTRLTVV.

V gene TRBV9 combines with J gene TRBJ1-4; D unresolved. Germline lookup yields CDR1 SGDLS and CDR2 YYNGEE. The V end lost 0 bases, the J end lost 8 bases, and 11 bases lay between the germline ends. This CDR3 region has 14 residues. CDR3 sequence (DNA): TGTGCCAGCAGCGTAGGCCCGGAGGCGGAAAAACTGTTTTTT. Its translation is CASSVGPEAEKLFF.

The chain links TRBV6-1 to TRBJ1-1; D is uncertain. CDR1 MNHNS and CDR2 SASEGT come from the germline V gene. V lost 1 base, J lost 2 bases, and 5 bases lay in between. The CDR3 runs 13 residues. The CDR3 region has the DNA TGTGCCAGCAGTGAAGTATATAACACTGAAGCTTTCTTT. This sequence encodes CASSEVYNTEAFF.

This clone has only a few counts. V and J are TRBV9 and TRBJ2-2, with no clear D. Per the germline V gene, CDR1 is SGDLS and CDR2 is YYNGEE. The CDR3 is 13 residues long. The V and J ends lost 4 bases and 6 bases respectively, with 10 bases between them. The CDR3 loop is CASSPRVAGELFF. As DNA, the CDR3 is TGTGCCAGCAGCCCCCGGGTGGCCGGGGAGCTGTTTTTT.

The CDR3 sequence: CASSPHVPGAGEETQYF. In DNA, the CDR3 is TGTGCCAGCAGCCCACACGTACCTGGGGCGGGAGAAGAGACCCAGTACTTC. The chain recombines TRBV9 with TRBJ2-5, with 7 positions matching TRBD2. V shed 4 bases and J 3 bases; nucleotides not matched to a gene: 15. CDR1 and CDR2 from the germline V gene are SGDLS and YYNGEE. CDR3 length: 17 amino acids. Together with reference TRBV9 and TRBJ2-5, the CDR3 gives the full variable domain: DSGVTQTPKHLITATGQRVTLRCSPRSGDLSVYWYQQSLDQGLQFLIQYYNGEERAKGNILERFSAQQFPDLHSELNLSSLELGDSALYFCASSPHVPGAGEETQYFGPGTRLLVL.

This clone was seen only once. The V gene is TRBV2, the J gene TRBJ1-4; 8 bases match TRBD1. The CDR3 sequence is 15 residues long. CDR1 and CDR2 (germline): SNHLY, FYNNEI. The V segment lost 4 bases and the J segment 8 bases; nucleotides outside the gene matches: 9. In DNA form, the CDR3 reads TGTGCCAGCAGTGGAGTAGACAGGGGCGAGGAAAAACTGTTTTTT. Amino acid sequence: CASSGVDRGEEKLFF.

J is TRBJ2-5 and V is TRBV27; D remains ambiguous. The germline V gene has CDR1 MNHEY and CDR2 SMNVEV (reference sequence). V lost 0 bases and J lost 1, with 6 bases in between. The CDR3 loop spans 14 amino acids. The CDR3 is CASSLSAAQETQYF. In DNA form, the CDR3 reads TGTGCCAGCAGTTTATCGGCCGCCCAAGAGACCCAGTACTTC.

The chain employs TRBV19 and TRBJ1-1; D perhaps matches TRBD1 (5 bases). CDR1 is LNHDA, CDR2 SQIVND, per germline (reference sequence). The CDR3 has 14 residues. V lost 2 bases to trimming and J lost 4 bases, with 11 bases between them. The CDR3 sequence is CASSINTGGTEAFF. In nucleotides, the CDR3 is TGTGCCAGTAGTATAAATACCGGGGGCACTGAAGCTTTCTTT.

This chain uses TRBV7-6 with TRBJ2-7, with a possible D match to TRBD1 (5 bases). CDR3 size: 13 residues. Germline V gene sequence: CDR1 SGHVS, CDR2 FNYEAQ. V lost 6 bases and J 3 bases, leaving 12 bases between the germline ends. DNA for the CDR3: TGTGCCAGCAGTCTTACACAGGTCTACGAGCAGTACTTC. Translated: CASSLTQVYEQYF.

Notes on this clone: Its ends do not fully match the called genes, so a read error is possible. This chain links TRBV9 with TRBJ1-3; D is uncertain. There are 16 residues in the CDR3. Germline CDR1 reads SGDLS; CDR2 reads YYNGEE. CDR3 region: CASTVGGSSAGNTIYF. As DNA, the CDR3 is TGTGCCAGCACCGTAGGAGGGAGTAGCGCCGGAAACACCATATATTTT.

The rearrangement joins TRBV7-2 to TRBJ2-5; 8 nucleotides match TRBD2. The CDR3 totals 15 residues. Per germline, CDR1 SGHTA and CDR2 FQGNSA. V trimming: 4 bases; J trimming: 4 bases; junction bases outside the gene matches: 8. The CDR3 nucleotides are TGTGCCAGCAGCTCCCCGGGAGCGGGAGTAGAGACCCAGTACTTC. Amino acids: CASSSPGAGVETQYF.

The rearrangement links TRBV6-1 to TRBJ2-7; 8 bases fit TRBD1. The trim removed 11 bases at V and 6 bases at J, leaving 12 bases unmatched. Germline lookup yields CDR1 MNHNS and CDR2 SASEGT. This CDR3 is 13 amino acids long. The CDR3 DNA reads as TGTGCCCTCAGGGGGCAGGGTTCGGCCGAGCAGTACTTC. This encodes CALRGQGSAEQYF.

The genes are TRBV25-1 and TRBJ1-3; possible D gene TRBD1, 6 bases. The CDR3 consists of 15 residues. The germline V and J ends were trimmed by 8 bases and 4 bases, with 18 bases remaining between them. CDR1 is MGHDK, CDR2 SYGVNS, per germline. In DNA, the CDR3 is TGTGCCAGCGTCAAAACAGGGTCCGACGGAAACACCATATATTTT. Encoded protein: CASVKTGSDGNTIYF.

V is TRBV5-8 and J is TRBJ1-2, with TRBD1 matching over 10 bases. This CDR3 region has 15 residues. The V segment lost 0 bases and the J segment 10 bases; nucleotides outside the gene matches: 9. Germline CDR1 SGHTS, CDR2 YDEGEE. This CDR3 reads CASSLAGTGVVVYTF. The CDR3 DNA follows: TGTGCCAGCAGCTTGGCTGGGACAGGGGTCGTTGTCTACACCTTC.

The rearrangement uses TRBV6-1 and TRBJ1-5; D may be TRBD1 (6 bases). The CDR3 length is 15 residues. In germline, CDR1 is MNHNS, CDR2 SASEGT. Trimming took 4 bases from V and 4 from J, leaving 14 bases between them. The CDR3 DNA reads as TGTGCCAGCAGTGGCGGACAGAGGGTAAATCAGCCCCAGCATTTT. It translates to CASSGGQRVNQPQHF.

This clone was seen only once. This chain connects TRBV28 to TRBJ1-2; 9 nucleotides align to TRBD1. This CDR3 is built from 16 residues. CDR1 and CDR2 from the germline V gene are MDHEN and SYDVKM. V was clipped by 3 bases and J by 7 bases; unmatched bases: 12. The DNA of the CDR3 is TGTGCCAGCAGTTTCTATTGGGACAGGGCTCTCGTTGGCTACACCTTC. Its protein product is CASSFYWDRALVGYTF.

The chain's CDR3 is CASSDTGDNYGYTF. The CDR3 bases are TGTGCCAGCAGTGATACAGGAGACAACTATGGCTACACCTTC. The V gene is TRBV6-1, the J gene TRBJ1-2; D is possibly TRBD1 (5 bases). V was cut by 3 bases and J by 2 bases, with 10 bases left in between. The germline V gene encodes CDR1 MNHNS and CDR2 SASEGT. CDR3 length: 14 residues.

The CDR3 sequence is CASSPSWGRVNEQYF. In DNA form, the CDR3 reads TGTGCCAGCAGTCCATCGTGGGGGCGCGTCAACGAGCAGTACTTC. The rearrangement joins TRBV27 to TRBJ2-7, with D perhaps TRBD1 (6 bases). The CDR3 sequence is 15 residues long. The ends were cut back, 5 bases at V and 5 bases at J, with 19 bases in the middle. Germline CDR1 is MNHEY and CDR2 is SMNVEV (reference sequence).

J is TRBJ1-2 and V is TRBV14; D ambiguous. V gave up 1 base and J gave up 2 bases, with 8 bases separating them. Germline CDR1 is SGHDN and CDR2 is FVKESK. CDR3 size: 14 residues. In DNA, the CDR3 is TGTGCCAGCAGCCAAGTATCCCGGAACTATGGCTACACCTTC. It encodes CASSQVSRNYGYTF.

For the CDR3, the DNA is TGCGCCAGCAGCTTGGGGGAGGGCCGTTTAACAGATACGCAGTATTTT. Translating gives CASSLGEGRLTDTQYF. The gene calls are TRBV5-1 and TRBJ2-3; 7 bases match TRBD2. J lost 3 bases, V lost 0 bases, and 7 bases had no gene match. The V gene's germline CDR1 is SGHRS and CDR2 YFSETQ. The CDR3 spans 16 residues.

The V gene is TRBV27, the J gene TRBJ2-7, with D tentatively TRBD2 (6 bases). Trimming removed 6 bases from V and 2 bases from J, with 14 bases in between. The CDR3 loop spans 14 amino acids. In germline, CDR1 is MNHEY, CDR2 SMNVEV (reference sequence). The DNA of the CDR3 is TGTGCCAGCAGAGTCGAGCGGGCCACCTACGAGCAGTACTTC. This gives the protein CASRVERATYEQYF.

The CDR3 spells CASSVAGLDNQPQHF. The CDR3 region has the DNA TGTGCCAGTAGTGTTGCGGGGCTCGACAATCAGCCCCAGCATTTT. The rearrangement uses TRBV19 and TRBJ1-5, with D possibly being TRBD1 (5 bases). Germline-derived CDR1 and CDR2 are LNHDA and SQIVND (reference sequence). V lost 5 bases and J lost 3, with 14 bases in between. The CDR3 is 15 amino acids. The full variable domain, its missing parts supplied by reference TRBV19 and TRBJ1-5, is DGGITQSPKYLFRKEGQNVTLSCEQNLNHDAMYWYRQDPGQGLRLIYYSQIVNDFQKGDIAEGYSVSREKKESFPLTVTSAQKNPTAFYLCASSVAGLDNQPQHFGDGTRLSIL.